The rows below give T cell receptor beta chains drawn from one sample of a study of blood T cell repertoires in COVID-19. Assay: immunoSEQ multiplex PCR; the TCRdb copy retains only in-frame clones and omits some. The table has about 78,000 clones, about nine tenths seen once. The sequencing sample was made of peripheral blood. The receptors were sampled from a woman older than 75 with acute or convalescent COVID-19. Each CDR3 is given with its conserved first and last residue. A D gene is named only where the DNA matches it firmly. Size is omitted from some rows. Given values are once, few, many or a class for expanded clones.

NA | TRBJ2-7 | NA | TRBV3-1/TRBV3-2 | TGTGCCAGCAGCCTTTACTACGAGCAGTACTTC | CASSLYYEQYF
TRBD1 | TRBJ2-7 | NA | TRBV7-9 | TGTGCCAGCAGCCTAGGACAGGGGTTTATGTACGAGCAGTACTTC | CASSLGQGFMYEQYF
NA | TRBJ2-3 | once | TRBV9 | TGTGCCAGCAGCACTTTCATCGACAGTGTATCAGATACGCAGTATTTT | CASSTFIDSVSDTQYF
NA | TRBJ1-5 | NA | TRBV28 | TGTGCCAGCAGTTTCTATCGGGGCAATCAGCCCCAGCATTTT | CASSFYRGNQPQHF
TRBD1 | TRBJ1-1 | NA | TRBV23-1 | TGCGCCAGCAATCGGGACAGGGGGCATAGGGACACTGAAGCTTTCTTT | CASNRDRGHRDTEAFF
NA | TRBJ1-2 | NA | TRBV10-3 | TGTGCCATCAGTGATGGGACAACAAGTTCTGGCTACACCTTC | CAISDGTTSSGYTF
NA | TRBJ2-7 | once | TRBV12-3/TRBV12-4 | TGTGCCAGCACCTCCGAGGTCGGGTACGAGCAGTACTTC | CASTSEVGYEQYF
TRBD2 | TRBJ2-1 | NA | TRBV4-1 | TGCGCCAGCAGCCAAGAACCGGGACTAGCAGAATACAATGAGCAGTTCTTC | CASSQEPGLAEYNEQFF
TRBD2 | TRBJ2-1 | NA | TRBV7-7 | TGTGCTAGCAGCTTAGCGGGGGGGCGCGGCAATGAGCAGTTCTTC | CASSLAGGRGNEQFF
NA | TRBJ1-1 | once | TRBV6-6 | TGTGCCAGCATCTCCGGACAGCTTATTGAAGCTTTCTTT | CASISGQLIEAFF
TRBD1 | TRBJ1-2 | NA | TRBV9 | TGTGCCAGCAGCGTCGGGACAGGGGGTGCAAGGAGCTATGGCTACACCTTC | CASSVGTGGARSYGYTF
NA | TRBJ1-2 | NA | TRBV6-2/TRBV6-3 | TGTGCCAGCAGTTTATTCGACAGCTATGGCTACACCTTC | CASSLFDSYGYTF
NA | TRBJ1-5 | NA | TRBV6-6 | TGTGCCAGCAGTCCAAACCGGGAATTCCCCTATAGTAGCAATCAGCCCCAGCATTTT | CASSPNREFPYSSNQPQHF
TRBD2 | TRBJ2-3 | NA | TRBV9 | TGTGCCAGCAGCGTGGATAGCGGGGGGGCGAGTCCAGATACGCAGTATTTT | CASSVDSGGASPDTQYF
NA | TRBJ2-7 | NA | TRBV5-6 | TGTGCCAGCAGCGTTCGACAGATCTCACGCTACGAGCAGTACTTC | CASSVRQISRYEQYF
TRBD1 | TRBJ2-7 | NA | TRBV15 | TGTGCCACCAGCAGAGGGGGCAGGGGGCGCACCGAGCAGTACTTC | CATSRGGRGRTEQYF
NA | TRBJ1-5 | NA | TRBV19 | TGTGCCAGTAGGACAGTGGGTAATCAGCCCCAGCATTTT | CASRTVGNQPQHF
NA | TRBJ1-4 | NA | TRBV5-5 | TGTGCCAGCAGCTCACAGTGGGTAACTAATGAAAAACTGTTTTTT | CASSSQWVTNEKLFF
TRBD1 | TRBJ1-2 | NA | TRBV3-1/TRBV3-2 | TGTGCCACCTCTCAGGGGGGTGGGGGCTACACCTTC | CATSQGGGGYTF
NA | TRBJ2-3 | NA | TRBV7-3 | TGTGCCAGCAGCTCCCGCCAGACAGATACGCAGTATTTT | CASSSRQTDTQYF
NA | TRBJ1-3 | NA | TRBV9 | TGTGCCAGCAGCCCGAGGGAGGGGACCTCGGACACCATATATTTT | CASSPREGTSDTIYF
NA | TRBJ1-2 | NA | TRBV2 | TGTGCCAGCAGTGACGGGGGTCGGTATGGCTACACCTTC | CASSDGGRYGYTF
TRBD1 | TRBJ1-5 | once | TRBV3-1/TRBV3-2 | TGTGCCAGCAGCCAAGATCGGAGGGACAGGGGCCCTATAGGCAATCAGCCCCAGCATTTT | CASSQDRRDRGPIGNQPQHF
NA | TRBJ2-3 | NA | TRBV10-1 | TGCGCCAGCAGTGACTTAACACAGGGTGGCACAGATACGCAGTATTTT | CASSDLTQGGTDTQYF
TRBD2 | TRBJ2-3 | few | TRBV18 | TGTGCCAGCTCTCCCGCGCCTAGCGGGGGGGCAAATACGCAGTATTTT | CASSPAPSGGANTQYF